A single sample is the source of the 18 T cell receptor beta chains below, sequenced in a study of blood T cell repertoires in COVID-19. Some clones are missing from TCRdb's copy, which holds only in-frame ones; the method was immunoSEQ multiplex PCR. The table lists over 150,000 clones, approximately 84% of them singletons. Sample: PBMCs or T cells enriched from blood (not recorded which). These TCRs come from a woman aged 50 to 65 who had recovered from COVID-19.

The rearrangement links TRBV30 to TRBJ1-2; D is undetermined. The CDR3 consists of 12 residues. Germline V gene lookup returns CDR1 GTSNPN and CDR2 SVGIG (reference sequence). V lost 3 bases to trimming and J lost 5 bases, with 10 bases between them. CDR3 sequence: CAWRWTGYGYTF. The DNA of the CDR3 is TGTGCCTGGAGATGGACTGGTTATGGCTACACCTTC.

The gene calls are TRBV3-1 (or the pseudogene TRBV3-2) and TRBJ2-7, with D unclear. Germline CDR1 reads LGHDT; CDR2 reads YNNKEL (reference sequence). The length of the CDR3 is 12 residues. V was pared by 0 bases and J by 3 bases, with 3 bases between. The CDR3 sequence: CASSQEYYEQYF. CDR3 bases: TGTGCCAGCAGCCAAGAATACTACGAGCAGTACTTC.

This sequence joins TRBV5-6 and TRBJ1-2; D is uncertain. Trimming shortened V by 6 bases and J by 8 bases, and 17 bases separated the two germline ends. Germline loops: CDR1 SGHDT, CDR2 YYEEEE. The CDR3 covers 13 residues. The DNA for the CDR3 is TGTGCCAGCAAGTGGGCTGCGTTCGAGGGCTACACCTTC. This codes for CASKWAAFEGYTF.

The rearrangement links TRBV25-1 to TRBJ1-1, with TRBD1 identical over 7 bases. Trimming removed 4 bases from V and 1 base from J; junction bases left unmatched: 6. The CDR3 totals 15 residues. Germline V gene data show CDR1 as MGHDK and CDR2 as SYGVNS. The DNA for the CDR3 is TGTGCCAGCAGTGCGAACAGGGGATCGAACACTGAAGCTTTCTTT. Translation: CASSANRGSNTEAFF.

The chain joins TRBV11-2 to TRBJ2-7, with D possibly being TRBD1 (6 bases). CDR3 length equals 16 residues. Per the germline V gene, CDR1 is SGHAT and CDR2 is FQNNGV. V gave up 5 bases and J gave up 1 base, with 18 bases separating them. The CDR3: CASSVHIDRPSYEQYF. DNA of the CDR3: TGTGCCAGCAGCGTACACATTGACAGGCCATCCTACGAGCAGTACTTC.

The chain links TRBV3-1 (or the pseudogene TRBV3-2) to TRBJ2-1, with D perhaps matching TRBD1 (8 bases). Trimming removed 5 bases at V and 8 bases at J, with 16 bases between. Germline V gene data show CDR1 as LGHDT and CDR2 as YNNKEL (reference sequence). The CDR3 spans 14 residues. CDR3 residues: CASSSWTGRDEQFF. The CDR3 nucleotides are TGTGCCAGCAGCTCATGGACAGGGAGGGATGAGCAGTTCTTC.

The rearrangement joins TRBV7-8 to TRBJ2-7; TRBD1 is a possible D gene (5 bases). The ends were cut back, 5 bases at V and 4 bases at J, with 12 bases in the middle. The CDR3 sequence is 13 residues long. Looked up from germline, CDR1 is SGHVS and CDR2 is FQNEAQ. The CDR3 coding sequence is TGTGCCAGCAGCGTTGAGAGACAGTACGAGCAGTACTTC. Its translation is CASSVERQYEQYF.

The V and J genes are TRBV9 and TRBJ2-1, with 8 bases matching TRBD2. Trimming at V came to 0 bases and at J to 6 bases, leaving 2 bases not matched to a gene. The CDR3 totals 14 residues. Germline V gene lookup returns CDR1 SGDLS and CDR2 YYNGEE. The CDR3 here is CASSVALAVNEQFF. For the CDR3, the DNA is TGTGCCAGCAGCGTAGCACTAGCGGTCAATGAGCAGTTCTTC.

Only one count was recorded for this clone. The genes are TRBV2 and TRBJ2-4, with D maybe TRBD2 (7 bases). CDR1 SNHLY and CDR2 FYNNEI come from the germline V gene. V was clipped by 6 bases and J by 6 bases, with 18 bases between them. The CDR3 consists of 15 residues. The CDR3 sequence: CASSPTAGARNIQYF. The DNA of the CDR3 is TGTGCCAGCAGCCCGACTGCGGGGGCGAGAAACATTCAGTACTTC.

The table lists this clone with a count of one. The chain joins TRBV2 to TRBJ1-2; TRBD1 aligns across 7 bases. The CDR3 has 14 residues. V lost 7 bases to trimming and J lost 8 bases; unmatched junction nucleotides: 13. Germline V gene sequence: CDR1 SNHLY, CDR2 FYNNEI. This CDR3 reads CASILGGHGGGYTF. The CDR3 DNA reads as TGTGCCAGCATCCTAGGGGGCCACGGAGGGGGCTACACCTTC.

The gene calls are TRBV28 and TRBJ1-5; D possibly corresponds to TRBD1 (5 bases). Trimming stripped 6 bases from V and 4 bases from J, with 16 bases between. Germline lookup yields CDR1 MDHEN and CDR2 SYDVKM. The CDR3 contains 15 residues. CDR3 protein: CASRVPLGANQPQHF. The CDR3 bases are TGTGCCAGCAGAGTTCCCCTTGGGGCGAATCAGCCCCAGCATTTT. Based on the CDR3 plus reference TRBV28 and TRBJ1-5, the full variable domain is DVKVTQSSRYLVKRTGEKVFLECVQDMDHENMFWYRQDPGLGLRLIYFSYDVKMKEKGDIPEGYSVSREKKERFSLILESASTNQTSMYLCASRVPLGANQPQHFGDGTRLSIL.

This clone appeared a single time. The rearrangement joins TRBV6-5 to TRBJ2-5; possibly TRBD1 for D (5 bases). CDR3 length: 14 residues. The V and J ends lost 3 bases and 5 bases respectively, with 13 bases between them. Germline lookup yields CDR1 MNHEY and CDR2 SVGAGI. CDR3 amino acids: CASSYDSPGETQYF. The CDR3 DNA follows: TGTGCCAGCAGTTATGACAGCCCCGGGGAGACCCAGTACTTC.

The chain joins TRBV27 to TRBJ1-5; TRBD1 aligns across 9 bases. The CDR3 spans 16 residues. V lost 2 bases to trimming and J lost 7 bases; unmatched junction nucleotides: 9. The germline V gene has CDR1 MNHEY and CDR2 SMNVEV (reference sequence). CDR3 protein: CASSLRATGGNQPQHF. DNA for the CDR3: TGTGCCAGCAGTTTACGGGCGACAGGGGGAAACCAGCCCCAGCATTTT.

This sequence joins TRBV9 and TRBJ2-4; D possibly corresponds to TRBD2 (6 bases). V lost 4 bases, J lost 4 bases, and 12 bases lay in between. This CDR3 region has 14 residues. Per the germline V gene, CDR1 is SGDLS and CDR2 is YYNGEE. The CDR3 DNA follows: TGTGCCAGCAGCCCGGACGGGGGAAAAAACATTCAGTACTTC. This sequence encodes CASSPDGGKNIQYF.

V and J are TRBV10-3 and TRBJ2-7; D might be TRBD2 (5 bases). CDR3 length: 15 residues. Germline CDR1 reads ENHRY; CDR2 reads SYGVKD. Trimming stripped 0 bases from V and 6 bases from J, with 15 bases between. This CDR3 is CAISESEDSTIEQYF. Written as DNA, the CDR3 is TGTGCCATCAGTGAGTCCGAGGACTCAACTATCGAGCAGTACTTC.

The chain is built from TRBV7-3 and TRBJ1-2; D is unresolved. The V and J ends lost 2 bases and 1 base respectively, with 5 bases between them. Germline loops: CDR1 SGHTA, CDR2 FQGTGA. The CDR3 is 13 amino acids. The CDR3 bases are TGTGCCAGCAGCTTACACAGTAACTATGGCTACACCTTC. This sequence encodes CASSLHSNYGYTF.

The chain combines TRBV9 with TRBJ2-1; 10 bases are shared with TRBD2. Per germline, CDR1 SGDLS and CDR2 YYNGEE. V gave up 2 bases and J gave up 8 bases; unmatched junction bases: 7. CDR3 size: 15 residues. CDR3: CASSVRASGSDEQFF. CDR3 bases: TGTGCCAGCAGCGTGCGGGCTAGCGGGAGTGATGAGCAGTTCTTC.

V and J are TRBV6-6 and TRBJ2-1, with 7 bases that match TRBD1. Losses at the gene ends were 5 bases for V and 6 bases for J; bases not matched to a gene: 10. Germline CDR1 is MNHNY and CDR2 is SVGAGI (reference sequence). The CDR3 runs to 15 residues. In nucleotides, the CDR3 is TGTGCCAGCAGTAAAGGGGGCGCGGCAGGCAATGAGCAGTTCTTC. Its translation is CASSKGGAAGNEQFF.